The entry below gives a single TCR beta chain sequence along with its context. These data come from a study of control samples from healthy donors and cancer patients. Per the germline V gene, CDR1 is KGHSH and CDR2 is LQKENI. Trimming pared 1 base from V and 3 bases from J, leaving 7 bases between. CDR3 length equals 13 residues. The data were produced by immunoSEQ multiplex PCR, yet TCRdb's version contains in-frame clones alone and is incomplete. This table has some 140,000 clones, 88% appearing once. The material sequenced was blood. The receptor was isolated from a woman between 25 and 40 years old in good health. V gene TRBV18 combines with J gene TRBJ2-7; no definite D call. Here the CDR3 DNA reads TGTGCCAGCTCACCACTGCGGAACTACGAGCAGTACTTC. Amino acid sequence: CASSPLRNYEQYF.